The next 19 T cell receptor beta chains were all read from a single sample in a study of spatial heterogeneity in lung cancer. Study-level points and caveats: Mutation tallies in tumors tracked expanded intratumoral alpha and beta TCR counts.

The antigens for these receptors are not known. Regarding time point: sample taken at primary tumor resection. TCRdb passed the 5' RACE reads through MiXCR, listing each CDR3 protein once. The table has 3,500 to 4,000 distinct CDR3 sequences, 4% to 5.5% seen once. This specimen was lung tumor tissue, taken at surgery. These receptor sequences come from a female donor with early-stage non-small cell lung cancer.

By proportion, this clonotype is medium-sized (0.01 to 0.1%). This beta chain is off target for a library built for alpha chains, so its abundance means little. This chain links TRBV20-1 with TRBJ2-1; no definite D call. This CDR3 region has 12 residues. V lost 4 bases and J 9 bases, leaving 13 bases between the germline ends. Germline lookup yields CDR1 DFQATT and CDR2 SNEGSKA (reference sequence). CDR3 residues: CSATNRGGEQFF. The CDR3 nucleotides read TGCAGTGCTACAAATAGAGGCGGTGAGCAGTTCTTC.

This clonotype has a count of ten or more. Because the library targeted alpha chains, this beta chain is an off-target read whose size means little. The chain joins TRBV5-1 to TRBJ2-4, with 7 nucleotides matching TRBD1. This CDR3 contains 14 residues. Germline loops: CDR1 SGHRS, CDR2 YFSETQ. Trimming took 2 bases from V and 5 from J; bases not matched to a gene: 4. CDR3 DNA sequence: TGCGCCAGCAGCTTCGACAGGGCCGAAAACATTCAGTACTTC. Translated: CASSFDRAENIQYF.

This clonotype is medium-sized (0.01 to 0.1%) by share. The library was designed around alpha chains, so this beta chain is a stray read whose abundance carries little weight. The CDR3 loop reads CASSIVEGHQETQYF. In DNA form, the CDR3 reads TGTGCCAGTAGTATAGTGGAAGGGCATCAAGAGACCCAGTACTTC. This chain joins TRBV19 and TRBJ2-5, with no clear D. The V gene lost 1 base and the J gene lost 2 bases, with 11 bases spanning the gap. There are 15 residues in the CDR3. From germline, CDR1 is LNHDA and CDR2 SQIVND (reference sequence).

A note on this clonotype: Because this beta chain is a stray read in a library intended to capture alpha chains, its abundance should not be given much weight. The rearrangement uses TRBV24-1 and TRBJ1-2; 7 positions agree with TRBD1. V gave up 5 bases and J gave up 6 bases; unmatched junction bases: 8. CDR3 length: 14 amino acids. Germline CDR1 KGHDR, CDR2 SFDVKD. CDR3 coding DNA: TGTGCCACCAGTGCAGGGGGTCAAGGGGATGGCTACACCTTC. This gives the protein CATSAGGQGDGYTF.

There are many counts of this clonotype. This beta chain is a stray read from a library made for alpha chains; its abundance is not meaningful. The chain carries TRBV5-6 and TRBJ1-1; D unclear. This CDR3 has 13 residues. Trimming removed 1 base at V and 5 bases at J, with 9 bases between. The germline CDR1 and CDR2 sequences are SGHDT and YYEEEE. CDR3 nucleotides: TGTGCCAGCAGCTTGTACGGGCCAACTGAAGCTTTCTTT. It codes for CASSLYGPTEAFF.

This clonotype is labeled as medium-sized. Little can be read into the size of this beta chain, an off-target read in a library designed for alpha chains. CDR3 protein: CASSLGQGGTNVLTF. CDR3 DNA sequence: TGTGCCAGCAGCCTGGGACAGGGGGGGACCAACGTCCTGACTTTC. The chain employs TRBV7-3 and TRBJ2-6, with 11 bases matching TRBD1. The CDR3 has 15 amino acids. Per the germline V gene, CDR1 is SGHTA and CDR2 is FQGTGA. The V gene end was trimmed by 5 bases and the J gene end by 8 bases; junction bases not matched to a gene: 5. The full variable domain, completed using reference TRBV7-3 and TRBJ2-6, is GAGVSQTPSNKVTEKGKYVELRCDPISGHTALYWYRQSLGQGPEFLIYFQGTGAADDSGLPNDRFFAVRPEGSVSTLKIQRTERGDSAVYLCASSLGQGGTNVLTFGAGSRLTVL.

This clonotype is medium-sized by share. Little can be read into the size of this beta chain, an off-target read in a library designed for alpha chains. The chain carries TRBV3-1 and TRBJ2-1; 8 nucleotides align to TRBD2. This CDR3 region has 18 residues. After removal of 1 base from V and 3 bases from J, the junction contained 11 bases not matched to a gene. The germline CDR1 and CDR2 sequences are LGHDT and YNNKEL (reference sequence). In nucleotides, the CDR3 is TGTGCCAGCAGCCAAGGAGGAGCGGGAGTGGTGGGCTACAATGAGCAGTTCTTC. This translates into CASSQGGAGVVGYNEQFF.

By its share, this clonotype is medium-sized. The size of this beta chain means little, since it is a stray read in a library made for alpha chains. The chain joins TRBV2 to TRBJ2-5, with D perhaps matching TRBD2 (6 bases). The length of the CDR3 is 15 residues. Germline CDR1 reads SNHLY; CDR2 reads FYNNEI. Deletions cut 9 bases from V and 3 bases from J, with 20 bases between. The CDR3 DNA reads as TGTGCCAGGACGGGGGAGGTAGCTAAGAAAGAGACCCAGTACTTC. Protein sequence: CARTGEVAKKETQYF. Together with reference TRBV2 and TRBJ2-5, the CDR3 gives the full variable domain: EPEVTQTPSHQVTQMGQEVILRCVPISNHLYFYWYRQILGQKVEFLVSFYNNEISEKSEIFDDQFSVERPDGSNFTLKIRSTKLEDSAMYFCARTGEVAKKETQYFGPGTRLLVL.

By share of the sample, this clonotype is medium-sized. Since the library was made to target alpha chains, this beta chain is a stray read and its abundance is not meaningful. The CDR3 bases are TGTGCCAGCAGTTTTAGAGGGGCAACTGGAAACACCATATATTTT. It specifies CASSFRGATGNTIYF. This chain uses TRBV2 with TRBJ1-3, with D possibly being TRBD1 (5 bases). CDR1 and CDR2 from the germline V gene are SNHLY and FYNNEI. V dropped 5 bases and J dropped 2 bases, with 13 bases sitting between them. The length of the CDR3 is 15 residues.

Relative to its sample, this clonotype is medium-sized. In a library made to pick up alpha chains, this beta chain is a stray read with a size that means little. V and J are TRBV4-2 and TRBJ2-4; tentatively, D is TRBD1 or TRBD2 (6 bases each). The V gene's germline CDR1 is LGHNA and CDR2 YNFKEQ. The V end was cut by 4 bases, the J end by 8 bases, with 15 bases between. The CDR3 sequence is 14 residues long. The CDR3 DNA reads as TGTGCCAGCAGCCCCCCCCGGAGGGGGGACATTCAGTACTTC. This encodes CASSPPRRGDIQYF.

This clonotype is medium-sized by share. This beta chain was picked up by a library intended for alpha chains and is off target, so its count carries little meaning. The chain combines TRBV24-1 with TRBJ2-5; TRBD1 agrees at 8 bases. CDR3 length: 16 residues. J was trimmed by 5 bases and V by 2 bases; bases with no gene match: 9. From germline, CDR1 is KGHDR and CDR2 SFDVKD. The CDR3 loop reads CATSDSGTGAQETQYF. The CDR3 region has the DNA TGTGCCACCAGTGATTCCGGGACAGGCGCCCAGGAGACCCAGTACTTC.

Comment on this clonotype: Being one base from a much bigger clone, this may be a read error. The size of this beta chain means little, since it is a stray read in a library made for alpha chains. The chain carries TRBV6-6 and TRBJ1-6, with D possibly matching TRBD1 (5 bases). The CDR3 is 12 residues long. Germline loops: CDR1 MNHNY, CDR2 SVGAGI (reference sequence). Trimming took 5 bases from V and 10 from J, leaving 9 bases between them. This CDR3 is CASSPGKSPLHF. The CDR3 DNA reads as TGTGCCAGCAGTCCAGGGAAATCACCCCTCCACTTT.

By frequency in the sample, this clonotype is medium-sized (0.01 to 0.1%). With the library built for alpha chains, this beta chain is off target and its frequency is not meaningful. This chain links TRBV27 with TRBJ1-4; D might be TRBD1 (5 bases). The CDR3 is made up of 17 amino acids. Germline values: CDR1 MNHEY, CDR2 SMNVEV (reference sequence). Deletions cut 5 bases from V and 0 bases from J, with 16 bases between. The CDR3 DNA reads TGTGCCAGCAGTCCCCGGCGAGGGGCAGCAACTAATGAAAAACTGTTTTTT. Encoded protein: CASSPRRGAATNEKLFF.

The table lists this clonotype with many counts. In a library made to pick up alpha chains, this beta chain is a stray read with a size that means little. CDR3 bases: TGTGCCAGCAGTTACTCGGCAGGGGCTGAAGCTTTCTTT. Translated, it gives CASSYSAGAEAFF. This chain connects TRBV6-6 to TRBJ1-1; TRBD1 might be the D (6 bases). The CDR3 length is 13 residues. CDR1 and CDR2 (germline): MNHNY, SVGAGI (reference sequence). Trimming removed 0 bases at V and 6 bases at J, with 8 bases between.

The sample holds many counts of this clonotype. The size of this beta chain means little, since it is a stray read in a library made for alpha chains. This chain uses TRBV25-1 with TRBJ1-2; D call uncertain. The V and J ends lost 4 bases and 4 bases respectively, with 13 bases between them. This CDR3 has 14 amino acids. In germline, CDR1 is MGHDK, CDR2 SYGVNS. The CDR3 coding sequence is TGTGCCAGCAGTGGAAACCTGTTCAGCTATGGCTACACCTTC. It codes for CASSGNLFSYGYTF.

By its share, this clonotype is medium-sized. Since it is a stray read in a library aimed at alpha chains, this beta chain has a size that is not meaningful. The chain is built from TRBV11-2 and TRBJ2-3; D gene unclear. V was cut by 3 bases and J by 6 bases, with 10 bases left in between. Germline CDR1 SGHAT, CDR2 FQNNGV. The CDR3 covers 13 residues. The CDR3 sequence is CASSLDARDTQYF. The CDR3 coding sequence is TGTGCCAGCAGCTTGGACGCCAGGGATACGCAGTATTTT.

This clonotype is medium-sized. A library prepared for alpha chains yielded this beta chain as an off-target read; its size is of little meaning. V usage is TRBV28 and J usage is TRBJ1-3; the D is unclear. The germline CDR1 and CDR2 sequences are MDHEN and SYDVKM. This CDR3 comprises 15 residues. V dropped 7 bases and J dropped 0 bases, with 13 bases sitting between them. The CDR3 sequence is CASTVSPSSGNTIYF. The CDR3 region has the DNA TGTGCCAGCACCGTAAGTCCGAGCTCTGGAAACACCATATATTTT.

By share of the sample, this clonotype is medium-sized. This beta chain is a stray read from a library made for alpha chains; its abundance is not meaningful. This chain joins TRBV7-9 and TRBJ2-1; 7 bases map to TRBD2. Germline CDR1 SEHNR, CDR2 FQNEAQ (reference sequence). V dropped 6 bases and J dropped 8; count of bases not matched to a gene: 13. The CDR3 runs to 15 residues. The CDR3 coding sequence is TGTGCCAGCAGTATAAAAGCGGGGACCGTCGATGAGCAGTTCTTC. Encoded protein: CASSIKAGTVDEQFF.

This clonotype is labeled as medium-sized. In a library made to pick up alpha chains, this beta chain is a stray read with a size that means little. The genes are TRBV24-1 and TRBJ2-1; a possible D gene is TRBD1 (6 bases). V shed 4 bases and J shed 9 bases, with 12 bases lying between them. CDR1 is KGHDR, CDR2 SFDVKD, per germline. This CDR3 contains 13 residues. The CDR3 reads CATSDQTGSEQFF. The CDR3 region has the DNA TGTGCCACCAGTGACCAGACAGGAAGTGAGCAGTTCTTC.